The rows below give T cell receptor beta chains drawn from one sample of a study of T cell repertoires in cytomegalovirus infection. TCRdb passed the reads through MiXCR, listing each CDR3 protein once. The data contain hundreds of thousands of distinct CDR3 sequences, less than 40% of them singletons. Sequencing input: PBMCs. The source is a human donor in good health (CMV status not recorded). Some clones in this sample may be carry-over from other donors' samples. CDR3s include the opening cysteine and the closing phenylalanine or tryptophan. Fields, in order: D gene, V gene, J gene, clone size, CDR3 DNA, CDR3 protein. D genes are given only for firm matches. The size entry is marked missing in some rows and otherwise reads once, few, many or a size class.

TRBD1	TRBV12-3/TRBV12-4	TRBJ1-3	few	TGTGCCAGCAGTTTAGGGGCAGGGGGAGATAACACCATATATTTT	CASSLGAGGDNTIYF
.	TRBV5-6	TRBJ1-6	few	TGTGCCAGCAGCTTGCAGGATGGTTCACCCCTCCACTTT	CASSLQDGSPLHF
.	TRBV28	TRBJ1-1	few	TGTGCCAGCACTATTCTGCCCCAGTCGTCAGCTTTCTTT	CASTILPQSSAFF
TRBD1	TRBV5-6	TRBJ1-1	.	TGTGCCAGCAGCTTTACAGGGGTAGGCTACACTGAAGCTTTCTTT	CASSFTGVGYTEAFF
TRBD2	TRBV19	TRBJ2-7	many	TGTGCCAGTAGTGCCGGACTAGCCAGCTCCTACGAGCAGTACTTC	CASSAGLASSYEQYF
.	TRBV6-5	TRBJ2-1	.	TGTGCCAGCCAAGACAACAATGAGCAGTTCTTC	CASQDNNEQFF
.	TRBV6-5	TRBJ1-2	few	TGTGCCAGCAGTTACCTCTCGGGGGACTATGGCTACACCTTC	CASSYLSGDYGYTF
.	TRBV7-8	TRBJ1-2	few	TGTGCCAGCAGCTTAGTTTCCACTTTGGGCTATGGCTACACCTTC	CASSLVSTLGYGYTF
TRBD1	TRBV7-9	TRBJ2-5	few	TGTGCCAGCAGCTTATTTGTCGGGACAGGGCGGCAAGAGACCCAGTACTTC	CASSLFVGTGRQETQYF
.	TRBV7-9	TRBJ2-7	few	TGTGCCAGCAGCTTAGTCGCCGCGGGACAGAACTACGAGCAGTACTTC	CASSLVAAGQNYEQYF
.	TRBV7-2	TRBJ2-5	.	TGTGCCAGCAGCTTTCGATTAGGCGGGGAGACCCAGTACTTC	CASSFRLGGETQYF
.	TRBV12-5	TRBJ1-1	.	TGTGCTAGTGCCGTTGACGCGAACACTGAAGCTTTCTTT	CASAVDANTEAFF
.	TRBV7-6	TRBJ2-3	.	TGTGCCAGCAGCTTAGCTGACTTTAGCACAGATACGCAGTATTTT	CASSLADFSTDTQYF